This TCR beta chain was profiled in a study of blood T cell repertoires in COVID-19. Study-level background: PBMCs, B-cell-depleted T cells, or T cells provided the cDNA or gDNA that made up the material.

The CDR3 is 17 residues long. Trimming cost V 4 bases and J 7 bases; bases outside gene matches: 15. Germline values: CDR1 SGHNT, CDR2 YYREEE (reference sequence). Source study methods: Reference gene primer amplification yielded estimated nucleated cell counts. Clones were sequenced by immunoSEQ multiplex PCR, and TCRdb holds only the in-frame ones, with some missing. The DNA was the basis for D and trimming; V, J and clone size are from that table. This table has 300,000 to 350,000 clones, 90% appearing once. During active infection, Seattle patients enrolled and were then monitored through disease.

The chain joins TRBV5-4 to TRBJ2-1; 9 bases are shared with TRBD2. This receptor was taken from a woman aged 25 to 39 with COVID-19, enrolled during active disease. Sequenced sample: peripheral blood. CDR3 nucleotide sequence: TGTGCCAGCAGCCCCAGGCCGGCGGGAGGGCTCCGGAATGAGCAGTTCTTC. This codes for CASSPRPAGGLRNEQFF.